This T cell receptor beta chain was observed in a study of T-cell reconstitution after alpha-beta-depleted transplantation in children. Preparation of the TCRbeta library involved a method that used unique molecular identifiers. One entry per CDR3 protein results from TCRdb running MiXCR on the PCR reads. This sample yields around 490,000 distinct CDR3 sequences, of which about an eighth are seen a single time; around 13% belongs to the top ten. Comment on this clonotype: Its antigen is undetermined.

Regarding the study as a whole: Several patients had high TCRbeta diversity at day 60; it came from surviving recipient T cells and thymic progenitors. In patients about two months after transplant, alpha-beta T cells reportedly arose from several hundred expanded graft clones. By one year post-transplant, T-cell counts and diversity largely arose from T cells that were newly produced.

The receptor's source is a female patient younger than 10 who had a stem cell transplant for aplastic anemia, so the T cells may come from the graft donor. The material was PBMCs, mostly from graft donor cells, obtained 180 days after TCRalphabeta/CD19-depleted stem cell transplant.

This CDR3 is CASSQAQGNNSPLHF. In DNA form, the CDR3 reads TGTGCCAGCAGCCAAGCCCAGGGGAATAATTCACCCCTCCACTTT. The chain is built from TRBV3-1 and TRBJ1-6; TRBD1 might be the D (6 bases). Between the trimmed V and J ends, which lost 1 base and 5 bases, there was a span of 9 bases. The CDR3 is 15 residues long. Germline CDR1 is LGHDT and CDR2 is YNNKEL (reference sequence).